A single sample is the source of the 3 T cell receptor beta chains below, sequenced in a study of T cell repertoires in cytomegalovirus infection. Their antigen targets remain unknown. TCRdb used MiXCR to reprocess the reads, holding one entry per CDR3 protein. The profile covers approximately 910,000 distinct CDR3 sequences, with approximately 33% appearing a single time and about an eighth taken by the ten largest. The source was cultured CD8+ T cells from PBMCs, collected from culture after CMV antigen stimulation. These receptors all come from a human donor in good health (CMV status not recorded). Some clones in this sample may be carry-over from other donors' samples.

The V call is TRBV6-2 or TRBV6-3, the J call TRBJ1-1, with D unresolved. Germline V CDR1 and CDR2: MNHEY, SVGEGT. V lost 7 bases and J lost 0, with 9 bases in between. The CDR3 contains 13 residues. The CDR3 nucleotides read TGTGCCAGCAACACTCGCATGAACACTGAAGCTTTCTTT. Translating gives CASNTRMNTEAFF.

As to this clonotype: With a much larger clone just one base away, this may be a read error. No conserved phenylalanine or tryptophan ends this CDR3, so it is likely a read error. This chain links TRBV7-9 with TRBJ2-3; possibly TRBD2 for D (6 bases). The CDR3 consists of 14 residues. Germline CDR1 and CDR2: SEHNR and FQNEAQ (reference sequence). The V and J ends lost 3 bases and 2 bases respectively, with 9 bases between them. The chain's CDR3 is CASSFGGATDTQYS. Here the CDR3 DNA reads TGTGCCAGCAGCTTCGGCGGGGCCACAGATACGCAGTATTCT.

This clonotype was found a few times. The rearrangement uses TRBV12-3 or TRBV12-4 and TRBJ2-7; D call uncertain. The CDR3 has 12 amino acids. Trimming pared 11 bases from V and 3 bases from J, leaving 14 bases between. CDR3 coding DNA: TGTGCCTCCGGTTTACGGTACTACGAGCAGTACTTC. Protein: CASGLRYYEQYF.